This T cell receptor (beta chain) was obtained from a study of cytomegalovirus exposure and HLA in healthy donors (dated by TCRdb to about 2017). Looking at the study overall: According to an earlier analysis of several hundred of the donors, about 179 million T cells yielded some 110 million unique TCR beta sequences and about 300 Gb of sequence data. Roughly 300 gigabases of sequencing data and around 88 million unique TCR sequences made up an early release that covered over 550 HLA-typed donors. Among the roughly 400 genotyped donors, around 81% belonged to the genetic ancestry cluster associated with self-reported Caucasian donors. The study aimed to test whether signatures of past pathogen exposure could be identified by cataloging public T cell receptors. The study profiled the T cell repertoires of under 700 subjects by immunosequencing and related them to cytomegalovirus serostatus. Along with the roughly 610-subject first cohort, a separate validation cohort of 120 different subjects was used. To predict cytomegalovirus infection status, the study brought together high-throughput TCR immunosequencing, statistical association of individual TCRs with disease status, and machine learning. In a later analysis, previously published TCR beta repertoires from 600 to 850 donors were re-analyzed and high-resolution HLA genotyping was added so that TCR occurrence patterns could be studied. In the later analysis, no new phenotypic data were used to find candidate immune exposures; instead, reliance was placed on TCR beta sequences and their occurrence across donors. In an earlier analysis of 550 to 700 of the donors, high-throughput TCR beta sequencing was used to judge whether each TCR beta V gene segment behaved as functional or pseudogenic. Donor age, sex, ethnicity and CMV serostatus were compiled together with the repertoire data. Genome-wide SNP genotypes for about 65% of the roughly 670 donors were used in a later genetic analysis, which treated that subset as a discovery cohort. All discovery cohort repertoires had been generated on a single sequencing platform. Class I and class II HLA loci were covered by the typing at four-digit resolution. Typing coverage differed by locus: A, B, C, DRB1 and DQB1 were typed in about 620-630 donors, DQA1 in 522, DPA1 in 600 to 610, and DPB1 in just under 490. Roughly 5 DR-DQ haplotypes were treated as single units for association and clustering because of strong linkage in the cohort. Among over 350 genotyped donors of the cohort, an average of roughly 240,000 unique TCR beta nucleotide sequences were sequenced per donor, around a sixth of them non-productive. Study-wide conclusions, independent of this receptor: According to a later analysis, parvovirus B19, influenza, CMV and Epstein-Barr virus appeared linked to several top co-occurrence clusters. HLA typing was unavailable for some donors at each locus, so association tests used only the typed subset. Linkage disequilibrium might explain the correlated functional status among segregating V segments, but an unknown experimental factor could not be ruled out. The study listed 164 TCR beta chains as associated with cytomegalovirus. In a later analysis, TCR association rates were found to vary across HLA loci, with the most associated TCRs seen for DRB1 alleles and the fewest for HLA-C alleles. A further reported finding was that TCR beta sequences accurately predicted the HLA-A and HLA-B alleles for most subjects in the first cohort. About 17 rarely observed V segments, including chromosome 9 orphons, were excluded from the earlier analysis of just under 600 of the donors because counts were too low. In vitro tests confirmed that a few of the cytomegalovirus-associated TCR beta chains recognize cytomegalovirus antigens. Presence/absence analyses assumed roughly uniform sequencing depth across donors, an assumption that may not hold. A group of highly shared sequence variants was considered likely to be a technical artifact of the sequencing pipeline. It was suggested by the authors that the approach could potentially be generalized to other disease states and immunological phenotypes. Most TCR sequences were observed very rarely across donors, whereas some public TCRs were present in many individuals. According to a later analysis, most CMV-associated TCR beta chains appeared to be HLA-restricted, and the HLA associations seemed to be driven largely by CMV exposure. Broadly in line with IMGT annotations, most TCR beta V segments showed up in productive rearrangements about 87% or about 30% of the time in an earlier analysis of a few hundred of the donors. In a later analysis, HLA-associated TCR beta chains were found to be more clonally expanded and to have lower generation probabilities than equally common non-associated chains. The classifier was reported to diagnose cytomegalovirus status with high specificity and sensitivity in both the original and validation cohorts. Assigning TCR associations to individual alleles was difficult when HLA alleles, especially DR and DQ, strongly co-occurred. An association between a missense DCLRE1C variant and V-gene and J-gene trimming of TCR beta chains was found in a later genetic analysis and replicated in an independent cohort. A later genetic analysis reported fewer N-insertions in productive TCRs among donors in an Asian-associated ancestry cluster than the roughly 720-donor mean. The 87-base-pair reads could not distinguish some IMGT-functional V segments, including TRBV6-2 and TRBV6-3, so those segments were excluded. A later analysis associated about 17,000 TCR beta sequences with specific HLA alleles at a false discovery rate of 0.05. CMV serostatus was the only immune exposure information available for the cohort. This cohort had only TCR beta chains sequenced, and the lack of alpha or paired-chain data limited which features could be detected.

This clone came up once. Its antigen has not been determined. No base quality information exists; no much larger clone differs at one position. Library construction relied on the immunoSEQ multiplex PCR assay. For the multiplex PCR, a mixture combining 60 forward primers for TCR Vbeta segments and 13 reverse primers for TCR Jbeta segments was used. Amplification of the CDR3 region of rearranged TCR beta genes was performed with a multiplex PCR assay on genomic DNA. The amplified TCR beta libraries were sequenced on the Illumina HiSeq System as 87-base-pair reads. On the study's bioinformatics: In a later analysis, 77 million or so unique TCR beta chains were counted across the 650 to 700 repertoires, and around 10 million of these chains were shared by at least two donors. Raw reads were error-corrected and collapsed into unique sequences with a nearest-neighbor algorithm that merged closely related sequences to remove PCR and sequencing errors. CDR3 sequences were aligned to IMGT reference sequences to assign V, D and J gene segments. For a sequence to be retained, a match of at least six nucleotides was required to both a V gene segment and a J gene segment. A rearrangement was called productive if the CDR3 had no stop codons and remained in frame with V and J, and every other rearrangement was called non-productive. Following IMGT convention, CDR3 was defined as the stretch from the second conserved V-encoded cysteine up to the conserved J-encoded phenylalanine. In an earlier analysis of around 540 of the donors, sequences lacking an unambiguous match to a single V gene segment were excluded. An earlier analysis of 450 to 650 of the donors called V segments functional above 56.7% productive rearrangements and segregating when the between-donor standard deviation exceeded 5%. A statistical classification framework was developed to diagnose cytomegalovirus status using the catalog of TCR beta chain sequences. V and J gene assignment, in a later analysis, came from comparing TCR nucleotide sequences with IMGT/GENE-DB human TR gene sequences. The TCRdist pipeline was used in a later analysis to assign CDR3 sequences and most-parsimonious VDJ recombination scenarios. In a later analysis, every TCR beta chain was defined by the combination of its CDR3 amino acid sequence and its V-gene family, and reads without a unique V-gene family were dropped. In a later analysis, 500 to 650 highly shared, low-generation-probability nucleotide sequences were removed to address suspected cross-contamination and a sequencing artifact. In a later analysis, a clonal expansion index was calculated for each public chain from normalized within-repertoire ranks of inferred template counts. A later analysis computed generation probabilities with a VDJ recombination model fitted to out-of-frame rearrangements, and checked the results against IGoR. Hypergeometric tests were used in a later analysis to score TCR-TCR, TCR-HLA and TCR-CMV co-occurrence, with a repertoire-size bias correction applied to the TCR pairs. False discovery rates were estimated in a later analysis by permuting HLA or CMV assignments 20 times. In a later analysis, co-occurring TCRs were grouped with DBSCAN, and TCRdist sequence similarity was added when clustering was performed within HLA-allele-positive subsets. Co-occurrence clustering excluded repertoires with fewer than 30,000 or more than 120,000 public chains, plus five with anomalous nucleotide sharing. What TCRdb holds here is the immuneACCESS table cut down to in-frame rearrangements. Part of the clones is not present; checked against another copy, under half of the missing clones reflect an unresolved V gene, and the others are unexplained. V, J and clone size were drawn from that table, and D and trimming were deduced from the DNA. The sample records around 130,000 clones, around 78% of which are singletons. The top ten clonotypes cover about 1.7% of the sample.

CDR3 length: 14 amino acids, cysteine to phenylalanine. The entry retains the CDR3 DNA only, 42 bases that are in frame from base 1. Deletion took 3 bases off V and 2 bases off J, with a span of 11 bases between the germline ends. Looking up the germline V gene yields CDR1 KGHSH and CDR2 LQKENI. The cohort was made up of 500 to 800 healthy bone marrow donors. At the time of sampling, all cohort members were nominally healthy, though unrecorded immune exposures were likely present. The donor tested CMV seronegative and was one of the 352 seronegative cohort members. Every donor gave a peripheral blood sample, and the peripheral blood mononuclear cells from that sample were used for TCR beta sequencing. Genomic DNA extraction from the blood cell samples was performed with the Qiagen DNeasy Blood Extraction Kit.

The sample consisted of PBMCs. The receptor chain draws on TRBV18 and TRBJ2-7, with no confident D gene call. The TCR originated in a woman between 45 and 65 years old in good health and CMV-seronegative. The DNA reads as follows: TGTGCCAGCTCACCGAAGAGGTCCACCTACGAGCAGTACTTC. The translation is CASSPKRSTYEQYF.